This record covers a single TCR beta chain. Trimming removed 4 bases from V and 0 bases from J, with 11 bases in between. CDR1 is SGHKS and CDR2 is YYEKEE in the germline V gene (reference sequence). This CDR3 is 14 amino acids long. TCR beta VDJ and CDR3 profiles were obtained from a genomic DNA template. TCRdb redid the calling of the reads with MiXCR, one entry per CDR3 protein. The sample consists of around 290,000 distinct CDR3 sequences, 50% to 65% of them appearing once. The record originates from a study of CD8+CD57+ T cells in acquired aplastic anemia. On the study more broadly: When averaged, DNA from sorted CD4+ and CD8+ cells came to 2.5 to 4 ug.

Only patients with CD8+CD57+ cell expansion on flow cytometry were chosen for sequencing. Every patient presented with severe acquired aplastic anemia. The chain couples TRBV5-5 to TRBJ2-7; D is ambiguous. Material for sequencing was sorted CD4+, CD8+, or CD8+CD57+ T cells (not recorded which) from PBMCs. This clonotype was sampled from a human donor with aplastic anemia. The CDR3 DNA sequence: TGTGCCAGCAGCGAAGGCCCCAGCTCCTACGAGCAGTACTTC. Amino acids: CASSEGPSSYEQYF.